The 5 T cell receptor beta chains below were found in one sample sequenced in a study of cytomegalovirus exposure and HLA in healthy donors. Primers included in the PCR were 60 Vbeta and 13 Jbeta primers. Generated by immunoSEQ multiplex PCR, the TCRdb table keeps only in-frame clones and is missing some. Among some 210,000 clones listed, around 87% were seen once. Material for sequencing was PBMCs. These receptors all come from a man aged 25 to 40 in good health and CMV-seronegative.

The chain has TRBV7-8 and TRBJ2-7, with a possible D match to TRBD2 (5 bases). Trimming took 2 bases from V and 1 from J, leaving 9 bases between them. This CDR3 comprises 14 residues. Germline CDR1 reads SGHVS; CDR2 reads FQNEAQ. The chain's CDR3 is CASSLSGMSYEQYF. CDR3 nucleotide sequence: TGTGCCAGCAGCTTATCCGGGATGTCCTACGAGCAGTACTTC.

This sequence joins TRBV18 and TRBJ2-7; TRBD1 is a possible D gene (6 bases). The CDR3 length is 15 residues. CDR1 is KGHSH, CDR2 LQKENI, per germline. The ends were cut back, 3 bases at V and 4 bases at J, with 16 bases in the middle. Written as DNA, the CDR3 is TGTGCCAGCTCACCGTTCCCGGACAGCACGTACGAGCAGTACTTC. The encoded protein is CASSPFPDSTYEQYF.

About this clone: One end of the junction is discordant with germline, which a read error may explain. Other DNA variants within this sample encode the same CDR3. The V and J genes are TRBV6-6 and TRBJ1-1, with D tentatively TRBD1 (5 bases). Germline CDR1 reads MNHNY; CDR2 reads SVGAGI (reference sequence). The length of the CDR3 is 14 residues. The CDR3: CASRGDLGNTEAFF. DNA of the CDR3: TGTGCCAGCAGGGGGGACTTGGGGAACACTGAGGCTTTCTTT.

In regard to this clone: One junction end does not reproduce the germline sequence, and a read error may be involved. CDR3 nucleotide sequence: TGTTCCAGCAGCTTTGGAGGGACCCTCGGCACCTTC. As protein: CSSSFGGTLGTF. The rearrangement links TRBV7-9 to TRBJ1-2; the D gene is possibly TRBD1 (5 bases). The CDR3 loop spans 12 amino acids. Per the germline V gene, CDR1 is SEHNR and CDR2 is FQNEAQ (reference sequence).

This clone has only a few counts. The CDR3 DNA is TGTGCCAGCATTCGGAGGTCAGGATACAATGAGCAGTTCTTC. This gives the protein CASIRRSGYNEQFF. The V gene is TRBV28, the J gene TRBJ2-1; tentative D call: TRBD2 (5 bases). V lost 7 bases and J lost 4, with 14 bases in between. The germline V gene has CDR1 MDHEN and CDR2 SYDVKM. There are 14 residues in the CDR3.